Sequencing of this T cell receptor (beta chain) was carried out in a study of human T cells and chemical hapten exposure. Whole-study context: The patients, most of them female, presented with alopecia areata, totalis or universalis.

Study conclusions and caveats: Expanded TCRs showed more large CDR3 clusters than pre-sensitization or healthy control sets. In the PT1 data, expanded TCR counts showed a positive correlation with patch test score.

Trimming pared 4 bases from V and 8 bases from J, leaving 15 bases between. The CDR3 contains 14 residues. Germline V lookup: CDR1 SGHTA, CDR2 FQGNSA. Time point in this sample: pre-sensitization, week 0. Noted treatment: therapeutic diphenylcyclopropenone sensitization with weekly scalp DPC. At patch-test visits, sampling came before the patch test. TCRdb recomputed calls from the RACE reads with MiXCR, one row per CDR3 protein. The sample lists fewer than 350,000 distinct CDR3 sequences, about 7.7% occurring once. This clonotype showed up just a few times. What it binds is not known. The sample consisted of whole blood, taken in connection with sensitization to the hapten diphenylcyclopropenone (DPC). This sequence originates from a man between 18 and 29 years old with alopecia areata. Some clones in this sample may be carry-over from other donors' samples. This chain uses TRBV7-2 with TRBJ1-3; D ambiguous. CDR3 in amino acids: CASSSPYNGDTIYF. The CDR3 coding sequence is TGTGCCAGCAGCTCGCCCTACAACGGGGACACCATATATTTT.